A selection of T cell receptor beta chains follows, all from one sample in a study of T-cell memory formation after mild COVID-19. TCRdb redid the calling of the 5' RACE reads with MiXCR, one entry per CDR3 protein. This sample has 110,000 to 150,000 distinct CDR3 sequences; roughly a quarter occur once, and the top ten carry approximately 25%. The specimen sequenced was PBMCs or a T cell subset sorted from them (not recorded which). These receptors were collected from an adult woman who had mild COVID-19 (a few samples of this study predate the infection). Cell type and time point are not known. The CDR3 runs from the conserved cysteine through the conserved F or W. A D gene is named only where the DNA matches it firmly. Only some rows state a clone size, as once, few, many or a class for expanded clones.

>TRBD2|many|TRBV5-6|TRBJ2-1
TGTGCCAGCAGCGACGACTGGCGGGGGATCTACAATGAGCAGTTCTTC
CASSDDWRGIYNEQFF
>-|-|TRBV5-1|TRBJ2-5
TGCGCCAGCAGCTTCAGACATAACCAAGAGACCCAGTACTTC
CASSFRHNQETQYF
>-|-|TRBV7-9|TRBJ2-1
TGTGCCAGCAGCTCCGGGCTTCGAGGGAGTGAGCAGTTCTTC
CASSSGLRGSEQFF
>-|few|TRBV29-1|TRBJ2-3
TGCAGCGTTGAAGATAGTTTTGGCACAGATACGCAGTATTTT
CSVEDSFGTDTQYF
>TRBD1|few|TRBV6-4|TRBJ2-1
TGTGCCAGCAGTGACTCTGGGGGACAGGGCGAGCAGTTCTTC
CASSDSGGQGEQFF
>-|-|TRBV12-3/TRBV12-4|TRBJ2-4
TGTGCCAGCAGCATCCACCTTGGGCTTTACACCAAAAACATTCAGTACTTC
CASSIHLGLYTKNIQYF
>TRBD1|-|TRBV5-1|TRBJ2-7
TGCGCCAGCAGCGGACAGGGGGCAGTATACGAGCAGTACTTC
CASSGQGAVYEQYF
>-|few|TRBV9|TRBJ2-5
TGTGCCAGCAGCGTGGATGGGGACTTTCAAGAGACCCAGTACTTC
CASSVDGDFQETQYF
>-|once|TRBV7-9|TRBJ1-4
TGTGCCAGCAGCTTTCTTCCCGGTGATGAAAAACTGTTTTTT
CASSFLPGDEKLFF
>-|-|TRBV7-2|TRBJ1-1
TGTGCCAGCAGCTTATATGGGTATGATGAAGCTTTCTTT
CASSLYGYDEAFF
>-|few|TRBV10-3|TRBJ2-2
TGTGCCATCAGTGATCCACAGCAGAACACCGGGGAGCTGTTTTTT
CAISDPQQNTGELFF
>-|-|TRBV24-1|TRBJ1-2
TGTGCCACCAGTGATTCGGGACGTGGCTACACCTTC
CATSDSGRGYTF
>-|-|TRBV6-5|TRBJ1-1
TGTGCCAGCAGACCCACAGGAGGTAACACTGAAGCTTTCTTT
CASRPTGGNTEAFF
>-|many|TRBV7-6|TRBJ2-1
TGTGCCAGCTTAAAGCGGCCAGGATACAATGAGCAGTTCTTC
CASLKRPGYNEQFF
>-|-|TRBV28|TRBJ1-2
TGTGCCAGCAGTTACATTGACTTTAACTATGGCTACACCTTC
CASSYIDFNYGYTF
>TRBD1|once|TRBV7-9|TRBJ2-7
TGTGCCAGCAGCTCCGGGACAGTCTCCTACGAGCAGTACTTC
CASSSGTVSYEQYF
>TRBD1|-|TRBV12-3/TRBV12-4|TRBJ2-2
TGTGCCAGCAGCAGCCCGGGACAGGGCACCGGGGAGCTGTTTTTT
CASSSPGQGTGELFF
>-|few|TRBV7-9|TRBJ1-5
TGTGCCAGCAGCTTAGAATTTAGCAATCAGCCCCAGCATTTT
CASSLEFSNQPQHF
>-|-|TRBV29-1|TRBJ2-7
TGCAGCGTAAAAACAGGGACTCACTACGAGCAGTACTTC
CSVKTGTHYEQYF
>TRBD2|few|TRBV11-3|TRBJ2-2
TGTGCCAGCAGCTTTTGGACTAGCGGGAGTATAGGGGAGCTGTTTTTT
CASSFWTSGSIGELFF
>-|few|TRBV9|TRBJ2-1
TGTGCCAGCAGCGTAGGGGGCGTTTATTCTGAGCAGTTCTTC
CASSVGGVYSEQFF
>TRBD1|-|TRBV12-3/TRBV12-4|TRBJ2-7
TGTGCCAGCAGTCTCTCCGGGACAGCTCCCTACGAGCAGTACTTC
CASSLSGTAPYEQYF
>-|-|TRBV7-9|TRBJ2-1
TGTGCCAGCAGCCTGGGGACACTAGATGAGCAGTTCTTC
CASSLGTLDEQFF